This entry lists 5 T cell receptor beta chains sequenced from one sample in a study of human T cells and chemical hapten exposure. Time point indicated: pre-sensitization, week 0. Described treatment: therapeutic diphenylcyclopropenone sensitization with weekly scalp DPC. TCRdb reanalysed the RACE reads using MiXCR and keeps one entry per CDR3 protein. The repertoire consists of more than 300,000 distinct CDR3 sequences, with 5.5% occurring once and the leading ten covering about 8.2%. The specimen was whole blood, collected in connection with sensitization to the hapten diphenylcyclopropenone (DPC). These receptors were obtained from a woman aged 18-29 years with alopecia areata. Some clones in this sample may be carry-over from other donors' samples.

This clonotype was picked up many times. The chain carries TRBV12-3 or TRBV12-4 and TRBJ1-1; 8 bases agree with TRBD1. The V and J ends lost 5 bases and 4 bases, in that order; junction bases with no gene match: 6. The CDR3 extends over 14 amino acids. This CDR3 reads CASSPGGWGTEAFF. The CDR3 region has the DNA TGTGCCAGCAGTCCAGGGGGCTGGGGCACTGAAGCTTTCTTT.

This clonotype was found many times. CDR3 bases: TGTGCCAGTAAGATATCATCAATCCCCATCTATGGCTACACCTTC. This translates into CASKISSIPIYGYTF. V and J are TRBV5-4 and TRBJ1-2, with D unclear. In germline, CDR1 is SGHNT, CDR2 YYREEE (reference sequence). The ends were cut back, 8 bases at V and 4 bases at J, with 21 bases in the middle. The CDR3 is made up of 15 amino acids.

This clonotype was seen ten or more times. The chain is built from TRBV4-2 and TRBJ2-3; D perhaps matches TRBD1 (6 bases). Germline V gives CDR1 LGHNA, CDR2 YNFKEQ. V was shortened by 0 bases and J by 3 bases, with 13 bases between the two germline ends. This CDR3 has 16 amino acids. The CDR3 nucleotides are TGTGCCAGCAGCCAAGATAGCGCAGGGGAAACAGATACGCAGTATTTT. Protein sequence: CASSQDSAGETDTQYF.

At least ten counts were recorded for this clonotype. The rearrangement uses TRBV28 and TRBJ1-6; TRBD1 matches at 10 bases. The V gene end was trimmed by 5 bases and the J gene end by 5 bases; junction bases not matched to a gene: 3. Germline assignment: CDR1 MDHEN and CDR2 SYDVKM. The CDR3 runs to 15 residues. In DNA form, the CDR3 reads TGTGCCAGCAGTCCCGGGACAGGGGATAATTCACCCCTCCACTTT. Translation: CASSPGTGDNSPLHF.

This clonotype has at least ten counts. The chain carries TRBV20-1 and TRBJ2-4, with D maybe TRBD2 (5 bases). The CDR3 has 14 residues. Per germline, CDR1 DFQATT and CDR2 SNEGSKA (reference sequence). V lost 3 bases and J lost 2, with 11 bases in between. CDR3 coding DNA: TGCAGTGCTAGGGAAGGGAGCACCAAAAACATTCAGTACTTC. This sequence encodes CSAREGSTKNIQYF.